These 8 T cell receptor beta chains were sequenced from one sample in a study of shared clonotypes between healthy human individuals. Clones were read by immunoSEQ multiplex PCR, and TCRdb kept only the in-frame ones, dropping some. The sample carries around 430,000 clones, about four fifths recorded once. Material: PBMCs. All receptors come from a woman aged 40 to 49 in good health. Some clones in this sample may be carry-over from other donors' samples.

With respect to this clone: Relative to the germline gene, one junction end is altered; a read error may explain this. V gene TRBV29-1 combines with J gene TRBJ1-2; TRBD1 aligns across 7 bases. This CDR3 spans 13 amino acids. The germline gives CDR1 SQVTM, CDR2 ANQGSEA. The CDR3 protein is CSAARGDTSPTAF. DNA of the CDR3: TGCAGCGCCGCCAGGGGGGACACCTCCCCAACCGCCTTC.

The gene calls are TRBV19 and TRBJ2-5; 8 bases map to TRBD2. The CDR3 contains 13 residues. V lost 8 bases, J lost 3 bases, and 5 bases stayed unmatched. The germline V gene encodes CDR1 LNHDA and CDR2 SQIVND (reference sequence). CDR3 amino acids: CASPATSEETQYF. CDR3 nucleotides: TGTGCCAGTCCCGCGACTAGCGAAGAGACCCAGTACTTC. The variable domain in full, completed from reference TRBV19 and TRBJ2-5, reads DGGITQSPKYLFRKEGQNVTLSCEQNLNHDAMYWYRQDPGQGLRLIYYSQIVNDFQKGDIAEGYSVSREKKESFPLTVTSAQKNPTAFYLCASPATSEETQYFGPGTRLLVL.

This clone appeared a single time. The V gene is TRBV5-1, the J gene TRBJ2-5; TRBD1 aligns across 7 bases. This CDR3 has 14 amino acids. In germline, CDR1 is SGHRS, CDR2 YFSETQ. The V segment lost 6 bases and the J segment 4 bases; nucleotides outside the gene matches: 9. The CDR3 is CASKRGQQGETQYF. DNA for the CDR3: TGCGCCAGCAAACGGGGACAGCAAGGAGAGACCCAGTACTTC.

The V and J genes are TRBV4-2 and TRBJ2-5, with 7 bases lining up with TRBD2. Germline V CDR1 and CDR2: LGHNA, YNFKEQ. This CDR3 comprises 18 residues. Trimming removed 0 bases from V and 7 bases from J; junction bases left unmatched: 17. As DNA, the CDR3 is TGTGCCAGCAGCCAAGAAGTCGGCGGGAGTACCAACTTAGGGACCCAGTACTTC. This translates into CASSQEVGGSTNLGTQYF.

This chain joins TRBV18 and TRBJ2-1; no clear D. V lost 1 base and J 1 base, leaving 11 bases between the germline ends. Germline V gene sequence: CDR1 KGHSH, CDR2 LQKENI. The CDR3 has 16 residues. The CDR3 DNA follows: TGTGCCAGCTCACCACTCGCGGTACTATCCTACAATGAGCAGTTCTTC. Residues: CASSPLAVLSYNEQFF.

This clone was seen only once. This chain joins TRBV15 and TRBJ2-7, with D unresolved. The CDR3 runs to 13 residues. CDR1 LNHNV and CDR2 YYDKDF come from the germline V gene (reference sequence). The V end was cut by 4 bases, the J end by 2 bases, with 9 bases between. The DNA for the CDR3 is TGTGCCACCAGCATTGAAGAGACCTACGAGCAGTACTTC. This encodes CATSIEETYEQYF. The full variable domain, with the rest looked up from reference TRBV15 and TRBJ2-7, is DAMVIQNPRYQVTQFGKPVTLSCSQTLNHNVMYWYQQKSSQAPKLLFHYYDKDFNNEADTPDNFQSRRPNTSFCFLDIRSPGLGDTAMYLCATSIEETYEQYFGPGTRLTVT.

J is TRBJ1-1 and V is TRBV6-6; D not certain. Germline V CDR1 and CDR2: MNHNY, SVGAGI (reference sequence). There are 13 residues in the CDR3. With 1 base removed from V and 1 base from J, the gap between germline ends came to 4 bases. In nucleotides, the CDR3 is TGTGCCAGCAGTTACTACGAGAACACTGAAGCTTTCTTT. It encodes CASSYYENTEAFF.

The J gene is TRBJ1-2, the V gene TRBV18; D gene ambiguous. The CDR3 has 14 residues. V was pared by 3 bases and J by 1 base, with 9 bases between. Germline CDR1 and CDR2: KGHSH and LQKENI. CDR3 region: CASSPQDFNYGYTF. The CDR3 DNA is TGTGCCAGCTCACCCCAGGACTTTAACTATGGCTACACCTTC. Filled out from reference TRBV18 and TRBJ1-2, the complete variable domain reads NAGVMQNPRHLVRRRGQEARLRCSPMKGHSHVYWYRQLPEEGLKFMVYLQKENIIDESGMPKERFSAEFPKEGPSILRIQQVVRGDSAAYFCASSPQDFNYGYTFGSGTRLTVV.